These 9 T cell receptor beta chains came from one sample sequenced in a study of regulatory T cells in long-lasting Graves disease. Arm-PCR of CDR3 regions with iRepertoire HTBI primers generated TCR beta libraries. TCRdb re-analysed the multiplex PCR reads in MiXCR, keeping a single row per CDR3 protein. Among 350,000 to 550,000 distinct CDR3 sequences listed, roughly 15% were seen once. Noted time point: newly diagnosed GD, antithyroid drugs for less than 3 months. The TCR library was made from RNA that had been extracted from PBMCs in TRIzol. Separately, the same data were catalogued under a study of T cells in Graves' hyperthyroidism and ophthalmopathy.

This specimen was peripheral blood mononuclear cells (PBMCs), taken at new diagnosis, from a patient treated with antithyroid drugs. The receptors shown here come from a woman aged 18-35 years with Graves disease.

This clonotype was detected a few times. The chain employs TRBV28 and TRBJ2-7; D is unresolved. This CDR3 has 13 amino acids. Germline loops: CDR1 MDHEN, CDR2 SYDVKM. Trimming took 7 bases from V and 3 from J, leaving 13 bases between them. CDR3 loop: CASMVGSHYEQYF. CDR3 coding DNA: TGTGCCAGCATGGTGGGTTCGCACTACGAGCAGTACTTC.

This chain joins TRBV19 and TRBJ1-1, with D possibly TRBD1 on 5 matching bases. The CDR3 is made up of 11 amino acids. Deletions cut 8 bases from V and 7 bases from J, with 11 bases between. Germline V gene data show CDR1 as LNHDA and CDR2 as SQIVND (reference sequence). CDR3 residues: CASYGAGEAFF. The CDR3 region has the DNA TGTGCCAGTTATGGGGCCGGTGAAGCTTTCTTT.

There are many counts of this clonotype. The chain employs TRBV7-9 and TRBJ2-7; D remains ambiguous. CDR3 size: 13 residues. V lost 2 bases, J lost 4 bases, and 9 bases lay in between. Looked up from germline, CDR1 is SEHNR and CDR2 is FQNEAQ (reference sequence). As DNA, the CDR3 is TGTGCCAGCAGCTTACAGGTTGATTACGAGCAGTACTTC. Protein: CASSLQVDYEQYF.

This clonotype was observed a few times. The chain employs TRBV7-9 and TRBJ2-1; D call uncertain. This CDR3 spans 13 amino acids. Trimming stripped 3 bases from V and 3 bases from J, with 6 bases between. Per germline, CDR1 SEHNR and CDR2 FQNEAQ (reference sequence). CDR3 amino acids: CASSFLDYNEQFF. The CDR3 DNA is TGTGCCAGCAGCTTTCTAGACTACAATGAGCAGTTCTTC. Filled out from reference TRBV7-9 and TRBJ2-1, the complete variable domain reads DTGVSQNPRHKITKRGQNVTFRCDPISEHNRLYWYRQTLGQGPEFLTYFQNEAQLEKSRLLSDRFSAERPKGSFSTLEIQRTEQGDSAMYLCASSFLDYNEQFFGPGTRLTVL.

In its sample, this clonotype was seen a few times. The V gene is TRBV30, the J gene TRBJ2-5, with 7 bases that match TRBD2. The CDR3 spans 15 residues. Germline V gene lookup returns CDR1 GTSNPN and CDR2 SVGIG (reference sequence). CDR3 bases: TGTGCTCTGGGGGGGATTAGCGTCCTGCAAGAGACCCAGTACTTC. Its protein is CALGGISVLQETQYF.

This clonotype was seen a handful of times. The CDR3 DNA reads TGCAGTGCCCGGAGCACTAGCGGGTCCCACGAGCAGTACTTC. The encoded protein is CSARSTSGSHEQYF. The rearrangement joins TRBV20-1 to TRBJ2-7; 9 nucleotides agree with TRBD2. CDR1 and CDR2 (germline): DFQATT, SNEGSKA (reference sequence). There are 14 residues in the CDR3. V was pared by 6 bases and J by 5 bases, with 11 bases of the junction left unmatched.

Ten or more counts support this clonotype. J is TRBJ2-3 and V is TRBV27; no firm D call. CDR1 is MNHEY, CDR2 SMNVEV, per germline (reference sequence). V was cut by 1 base and J by 0 bases, with 8 bases left in between. This CDR3 is built from 15 residues. The CDR3 DNA reads TGTGCCAGCAGTTTATTTGCGGTGAGCACAGATACGCAGTATTTT. Protein: CASSLFAVSTDTQYF.

J is TRBJ1-1 and V is TRBV11-2; D is uncertain. V dropped 0 bases and J dropped 6 bases, with 11 bases sitting between them. This CDR3 contains 14 residues. Germline CDR1 SGHAT, CDR2 FQNNGV. CDR3 DNA: TGTGCCAGCAGCTTAGACAGACTTAACGCTGAAGCTTTCTTT. This translates into CASSLDRLNAEAFF.

This clonotype showed up just a few times. The CDR3 does not close with the conserved phenylalanine or tryptophan, likely indicating a read error. The V and J genes are TRBV11-2 and TRBJ2-3; perhaps TRBD1 as D (6 bases). Germline CDR1 SGHAT, CDR2 FQNNGV. The CDR3 covers 14 residues. For the CDR3, the DNA is TGTGCCAGCAGCCCGGACAGATTCACAGATAGGCAGTATGTT. Translated: CASSPDRFTDRQYV.